This T cell receptor (beta chain) came from a study of T cells in Graves' hyperthyroidism and ophthalmopathy. Findings of the study overall: The model predicted ophthalmopathy a median approximately seven months before onset. Blood samples included most of the expanded thyroid clonotypes exceeding 0.001.

Amplification of TCR beta CDR3 regions was performed using RNA transcripts as template. The HTBI primer set was used in a first-round RT-PCR of the TCR CDR3. Using its own MiXCR run on the multiplex PCR reads, TCRdb lists one record per CDR3 protein. Of hundreds of thousands of distinct CDR3 sequences detected, roughly 15% appear once; the ten largest clones hold about 12%. A note on this clonotype: Its antigen is unidentified.

Germline-derived CDR1 and CDR2 are ENHRY and SYGVKD. V shed 11 bases, J shed 1 base, and the junction held 15 bases outside the gene matches. The CDR3 totals 17 residues. This clonotype was sampled from a woman in her forties or fifties with Graves' ophthalmopathy. What was sequenced was blood. This chain joins TRBV10-3 and TRBJ2-3; 10 nucleotides align to TRBD2. The CDR3 DNA follows: TGTGCCTCCTATGGAGCGGGGACTAGCGAACGCACAGATACGCAGTATTTT. Translating gives CASYGAGTSERTDTQYF.